Shown below are 28 T cell receptor beta chains from a single sample sequenced in a study of blood T cell repertoires in COVID-19. Libraries were prepared by immunoSEQ multiplex PCR; TCRdb keeps only in-frame clonotypes and omits some of them. Of 100,000 to 120,000 clones listed, 87% are singletons. The sequencing sample was made of peripheral blood. Every receptor here comes from a human donor in a cohort sampled during active COVID-19.

The chain joins TRBV11-2 to TRBJ2-6; D possibly corresponds to TRBD1 (5 bases). Germline V gene lookup returns CDR1 SGHAT and CDR2 FQNNGV. V was pared by 5 bases and J by 3 bases, with 11 bases between. The CDR3 is 15 amino acids. This CDR3 is CASSPQAVGANVLTF. CDR3 bases: TGTGCCAGCAGCCCACAGGCGGTTGGGGCCAACGTCCTGACTTTC.

The J gene is TRBJ1-5, the V gene TRBV13; tentative D call: TRBD1 (5 bases). This CDR3 is built from 13 residues. Trimming shortened V by 5 bases and J by 7 bases, and 12 bases separated the two germline ends. Germline V gene sequence: CDR1 PRHDT, CDR2 FYEKMQ (reference sequence). The chain's CDR3 is CASSIRRAQPQHF. CDR3 nucleotide sequence: TGTGCCAGCAGCATACGCAGGGCCCAGCCCCAGCATTTT.

The chain is built from TRBV2 and TRBJ2-3; D is possibly TRBD2 (5 bases). Germline lookup yields CDR1 SNHLY and CDR2 FYNNEI. The CDR3 runs 15 residues. V was shortened by 3 bases and J by 2 bases, with 12 bases between the two germline ends. In DNA, the CDR3 is TGTGCCAGCAGTGACTTCGAGGGCCTCACAGATACGCAGTATTTT. Residues: CASSDFEGLTDTQYF. Supplemented by reference TRBV2 and TRBJ2-3, the full variable domain reads EPEVTQTPSHQVTQMGQEVILRCVPISNHLYFYWYRQILGQKVEFLVSFYNNEISEKSEIFDDQFSVERPDGSNFTLKIRSTKLEDSAMYFCASSDFEGLTDTQYFGPGTRLTVL.

The rearrangement uses TRBV3-1 (or the pseudogene TRBV3-2) and TRBJ1-1; 8 bases match TRBD1. This CDR3 comprises 13 residues. Germline trimming cut 6 bases from V and 4 bases from J; bases unmatched to any gene: 4. CDR1 is LGHDT, CDR2 YNNKEL, per germline (reference sequence). CDR3 sequence: CASRRTGGTEAFF. CDR3 nucleotide sequence: TGTGCCAGCAGGCGCACAGGGGGCACTGAAGCTTTCTTT.

The chain recombines TRBV6-6 with TRBJ1-2; maybe TRBD1 (5 bases). The CDR3 contains 13 residues. Germline CDR1 reads MNHNY; CDR2 reads SVGAGI (reference sequence). Trimming pared 8 bases from V and 7 bases from J, leaving 17 bases between. The CDR3 reads CASRPQGTGGYTF. DNA of the CDR3: TGTGCCAGCCGACCCCAGGGAACAGGTGGCTACACCTTC.

The chain recombines TRBV28 with TRBJ2-6; 11 bases align to TRBD1. Losses at the gene ends were 6 bases for V and 1 base for J; bases not matched to a gene: 11. CDR1 is MDHEN and CDR2 is SYDVKM in the germline V gene. The length of the CDR3 is 19 residues. CDR3 sequence: CASRPLSGTGGSGANVLTF. As DNA, the CDR3 is TGTGCCAGCAGACCCCTCTCCGGGACAGGGGGTTCTGGGGCCAACGTCCTGACTTTC. The full variable domain, with the rest looked up from reference TRBV28 and TRBJ2-6, is DVKVTQSSRYLVKRTGEKVFLECVQDMDHENMFWYRQDPGLGLRLIYFSYDVKMKEKGDIPEGYSVSREKKERFSLILESASTNQTSMYLCASRPLSGTGGSGANVLTFGAGSRLTVL.

This clone has a handful of counts. The chain employs TRBV5-4 and TRBJ1-1, with 7 bases matching TRBD1. V was clipped by 9 bases and J by 3 bases; unmatched bases: 11. The germline V gene has CDR1 SGHNT and CDR2 YYREEE (reference sequence). The CDR3 runs 14 residues. The CDR3 bases are TGTGCCAAGAAGGGACAGCCGTGGGACACTGAAGCTTTCTTT. It is translated as CAKKGQPWDTEAFF.

The chain couples TRBV5-1 to TRBJ1-1; 12 nucleotides agree with TRBD1. The CDR3 is 20 amino acids. Germline V gives CDR1 SGHRS, CDR2 YFSETQ. The V gene end was trimmed by 0 bases and the J gene end by 1 base; junction bases not matched to a gene: 13. Here the CDR3 reads CASSLAGQGARGVGNTEAFF. The CDR3 nucleotides are TGCGCCAGCAGCTTGGCGGGACAGGGGGCCAGAGGGGTGGGGAACACTGAAGCTTTCTTT.

This chain uses TRBV7-2 with TRBJ1-3; D gene unclear. The CDR3 loop spans 16 amino acids. Germline CDR1 is SGHTA and CDR2 is FQGNSA. The germline V and J ends were trimmed by 5 bases and 2 bases, with 16 bases remaining between them. The CDR3 loop is CASSRAAIGAGNTIYF. CDR3 sequence (DNA): TGTGCCAGCAGCCGCGCGGCGATCGGGGCTGGAAACACCATATATTTT.

Points on this clone: One junction end disagrees with the germline gene, perhaps due to a read error. The J gene is TRBJ2-1, the V gene TRBV7-7; 13 bases fit TRBD2. The CDR3 extends over 18 amino acids. The germline gives CDR1 SSHAT, CDR2 FNYEAQ (reference sequence). The DNA for the CDR3 is TGTGCTAGCAGCTTTCAACTAGCGGGAGGGGGGTCCTACAATGAGCAGTTCTTC. This translates into CASSFQLAGGGSYNEQFF. Combining the CDR3 with reference TRBV7-7 and TRBJ2-1 gives the whole variable domain GAGVSQSPRYKVTKRGQDVTLRCDPISSHATLYWYQQALGQGPEFLTYFNYEAQPDKSGLPSDRFSAERPEGSISTLTIQRTEQRDSAMYRCASSFQLAGGGSYNEQFFGPGTRLTVL.

With respect to this clone: Because the CDR3's place on the DNA is in doubt, the DNA is left out and the CDR3 is given as listed by TCRdb. The chain employs TRBV27 and TRBJ1-2. The CDR3 region is 13 residues in length, termini included. Germline CDR1 reads MNHEY; CDR2 reads SMNVEV (reference sequence). CDR3 protein: CASSTSGRYGYTF.

The V and J genes are TRBV5-1 and TRBJ1-6, with unresolved D. V was trimmed by 1 base and J by 7 bases, leaving 9 bases between them. The CDR3 totals 14 residues. Germline CDR1 SGHRS, CDR2 YFSETQ. CDR3 bases: TGCGCCAGCAGCTTGTCTTCAGTAAATTCACCCCTCCACTTT. This codes for CASSLSSVNSPLHF.

The chain uses TRBV27 and TRBJ1-1, with D possibly being TRBD1 (6 bases). V was clipped by 0 bases and J by 7 bases, with 9 bases between them. Germline V CDR1 and CDR2: MNHEY, SMNVEV (reference sequence). This CDR3 is 13 amino acids long. In nucleotides, the CDR3 is TGTGCCAGCAGTTTATCTCAGGGGAATGAAGCTTTCTTT. Protein: CASSLSQGNEAFF.

The chain recombines TRBV30 with TRBJ1-6, with unresolved D. The V gene's germline CDR1 is GTSNPN and CDR2 SVGIG (reference sequence). V gave up 4 bases and J gave up 3 bases, with 10 bases separating them. The CDR3 runs 14 residues. In nucleotides, the CDR3 is TGTGCCTGGACGGGAAGTAACTATAATTCACCCCTCCACTTT. Amino acids: CAWTGSNYNSPLHF.

J is TRBJ2-5 and V is TRBV7-3; 10 bases agree with TRBD1. With V trimmed by 3 bases and J by 5 bases, 3 bases remained unmatched. Per germline, CDR1 SGHTA and CDR2 FQGTGA. CDR3 length: 14 residues. The CDR3 protein is CASSLTGGMETQYF. CDR3 sequence (DNA): TGTGCCAGCAGCTTGACAGGGGGCATGGAGACCCAGTACTTC.

The rearrangement joins TRBV19 to TRBJ2-2, with 10 bases lining up with TRBD1. Germline CDR1 and CDR2: LNHDA and SQIVND (reference sequence). Germline trimming cut 1 base from V and 6 bases from J; bases unmatched to any gene: 2. The CDR3 runs to 15 residues. This CDR3 reads CASSIGQGAAGELFF. CDR3 nucleotide sequence: TGTGCCAGTAGTATAGGACAGGGGGCAGCCGGGGAGCTGTTTTTT.

The chain joins TRBV27 to TRBJ2-7, with 8 nucleotides matching TRBD1. CDR1 is MNHEY, CDR2 SMNVEV, per germline (reference sequence). Germline trimming cut 3 bases from V and 10 bases from J; bases unmatched to any gene: 5. CDR3 length: 12 residues. CDR3: CASSLDRVIQYF. Written as DNA, the CDR3 is TGTGCCAGCAGTTTGGACAGGGTAATTCAGTACTTC.

The genes are TRBV29-1 and TRBJ1-1; D is unclear. The CDR3 is made up of 14 amino acids. The germline gives CDR1 SQVTM, CDR2 ANQGSEA. V was shortened by 7 bases and J by 2 bases, with 17 bases between the two germline ends. CDR3: CSASRTVVNTEAFF. The CDR3 DNA sequence: TGCAGCGCCTCCCGGACTGTTGTCAACACTGAAGCTTTCTTT.

The rearrangement uses TRBV5-8 and TRBJ2-3; 8 nucleotides align to TRBD1. V was pared by 0 bases and J by 3 bases, with 3 bases of the junction left unmatched. The CDR3 totals 15 residues. Germline CDR1 SGHTS, CDR2 YDEGEE. CDR3 sequence: CASSLGQGWTDTQYF. CDR3 bases: TGTGCCAGCAGCTTGGGACAGGGGTGGACAGATACGCAGTATTTT.

This chain connects TRBV7-9 to TRBJ1-1, with 7 positions matching TRBD1. This CDR3 spans 14 amino acids. V trimming: 1 base; J trimming: 5 bases; junction bases outside the gene matches: 4. The germline CDR1 and CDR2 sequences are SEHNR and FQNEAQ (reference sequence). The CDR3 sequence is CASSLEGAGTEAFF. CDR3 coding DNA: TGTGCCAGCAGCTTAGAGGGGGCTGGGACTGAAGCTTTCTTT.

V gene TRBV27 combines with J gene TRBJ2-1, with 10 positions matching TRBD2. V shed 6 bases, J shed 2 bases, and the junction held 4 bases outside the gene matches. Germline-derived CDR1 and CDR2 are MNHEY and SMNVEV (reference sequence). This CDR3 has 15 residues. In DNA form, the CDR3 reads TGTGCCAGCAGCTCCCTAGCGGGAGCCTACAATGAGCAGTTCTTC. Translated, it gives CASSSLAGAYNEQFF.

The chain couples TRBV9 to TRBJ1-2, with a weak D call TRBD1 (5 bases). The V gene lost 5 bases and the J gene lost 5 bases, with 13 bases spanning the gap. CDR1 is SGDLS and CDR2 is YYNGEE in the germline V gene. The CDR3 is made up of 13 amino acids. The CDR3 sequence is CASRADTVYGYTF. Here the CDR3 DNA reads TGTGCCAGCAGGGCGGACACCGTATATGGCTACACCTTC.

The CDR3 loop reads CAWTITGAYNEQFF. For the CDR3, the DNA is TGTGCCTGGACTATCACAGGGGCCTACAATGAGCAGTTCTTC. The V call is TRBV30, the J call TRBJ2-1; 7 bases agree with TRBD1. Germline CDR1 and CDR2: GTSNPN and SVGIG (reference sequence). The CDR3 is 14 amino acids. V lost 4 bases, J lost 2 bases, and 5 bases stayed unmatched.

The chain joins TRBV11-2 to TRBJ2-5; the D gene is possibly TRBD2 (5 bases). Trimming pared 2 bases from V and 5 bases from J, leaving 15 bases between. The CDR3 spans 15 residues. CDR1 and CDR2 from the germline V gene are SGHAT and FQNNGV. For the CDR3, the DNA is TGTGCCAGCAGCTTAAGTCCAAGTAGCGAGGAGACCCAGTACTTC. This encodes CASSLSPSSEETQYF.

This clone was seen only once. V usage is TRBV9 and J usage is TRBJ1-1; D gene uncertain. V lost 4 bases, J lost 1 base, and 5 bases lay in between. The CDR3 contains 12 residues. CDR1 is SGDLS, CDR2 YYNGEE, per germline. The CDR3: CASSPQNTEAFF. CDR3 DNA sequence: TGTGCCAGCAGCCCCCAGAACACTGAAGCTTTCTTT.

The CDR3 protein is CASKTGFSANYGYTF. CDR3 nucleotide sequence: TGTGCCAGCAAGACAGGATTCTCTGCTAACTATGGCTACACCTTC. V gene TRBV6-5 combines with J gene TRBJ1-2, with D tentatively TRBD1 (6 bases). V lost 7 bases and J lost 0, with 15 bases in between. Germline CDR1 MNHEY, CDR2 SVGAGI. This CDR3 comprises 15 residues.

This clone showed up just once. The V gene is TRBV19, the J gene TRBJ2-2; 9 bases align to TRBD1. The junction had 0 bases not matched to a gene; V was cut back by 5 bases and J by 5 bases. The CDR3 contains 13 residues. CDR1 is LNHDA, CDR2 SQIVND, per germline (reference sequence). CDR3 residues: CASSGTGTGELFF. DNA for the CDR3: TGTGCCAGTAGTGGGACAGGGACCGGGGAGCTGTTTTTT.

CDR3 DNA: TGTGCCAGCACCAATGGTCGGGGGGTCTACAATGAGCAGTTCTTC. This encodes CASTNGRGVYNEQFF. The chain has TRBV6-5 and TRBJ2-1; 7 nucleotides align to TRBD2. V shed 7 bases, J shed 3 bases, and the junction held 9 bases outside the gene matches. This CDR3 contains 15 residues. CDR1 is MNHEY, CDR2 SVGAGI, per germline.